These 25 T cell receptor beta chains share one sample of origin, sequenced in a study of shared clonotypes between healthy human individuals. The method was immunoSEQ multiplex PCR; TCRdb's version includes in-frame clones alone and lacks a portion of them. The table has 2,500,000 or so clones, about 92% seen once; the top ten hold about 0.13%. Sequencing was carried out using naive CD4+ T cells sorted from blood. Subset noted: CD45RA+ positively selected. The receptor set was obtained from a young man in good health.

The V call is TRBV4-1, the J call TRBJ2-3; D unresolved. Germline V lookup: CDR1 MGHRA, CDR2 YSYEKL. V was pared by 2 bases and J by 4 bases, with 19 bases between. This CDR3 has 17 amino acids. The CDR3 is CASSQTFEDLGADTQYF. CDR3 in DNA: TGCGCCAGCAGCCAAACCTTCGAAGATCTGGGTGCAGATACGCAGTATTTT.

This chain connects TRBV19 to TRBJ1-3, with D perhaps TRBD1 (5 bases). CDR3 length: 15 amino acids. Germline V CDR1 and CDR2: LNHDA, SQIVND (reference sequence). V lost 10 bases, J lost 7 bases, and 23 bases lay in between. The CDR3 here is CATIPIGSGDNTIYF. CDR3 nucleotides: TGTGCCACTATACCCATAGGCTCCGGGGACAACACCATATATTTT.

V is TRBV5-4 and J is TRBJ2-5; perhaps TRBD1 as D (6 bases). The CDR3 is 15 residues long. The germline CDR1 and CDR2 sequences are SGHNT and YYREEE (reference sequence). V lost 4 bases and J 7 bases, leaving 20 bases between the germline ends. The CDR3 DNA is TGTGCCAGCAGCCCAGGGGACATTCATGGGGGGACCCAGTACTTC. Its translation: CASSPGDIHGGTQYF.

The CDR3 sequence: CASSVAIYGTQETQYF. Here the CDR3 DNA reads TGTGCCAGCAGCGTAGCTATTTATGGCACCCAAGAGACCCAGTACTTC. The chain combines TRBV9 with TRBJ2-5, with unresolved D. The CDR3 is made up of 16 amino acids. V lost 0 bases and J 1 base, leaving 13 bases between the germline ends. Germline loops: CDR1 SGDLS, CDR2 YYNGEE.

V gene TRBV5-4 combines with J gene TRBJ2-1, with 14 bases lining up with TRBD2. Germline loops: CDR1 SGHNT, CDR2 YYREEE (reference sequence). This CDR3 has 17 amino acids. Losses at the gene ends were 4 bases for V and 10 bases for J; bases not matched to a gene: 13. The CDR3 here is CASSSGLAGGQFSEQFF. Written as DNA, the CDR3 is TGTGCCAGCAGCAGCGGACTAGCGGGAGGCCAGTTCTCAGAGCAGTTCTTC.

The chain recombines TRBV28 with TRBJ1-5; D is undetermined. V dropped 3 bases and J dropped 4 bases, with 10 bases sitting between them. Germline CDR1 reads MDHEN; CDR2 reads SYDVKM. CDR3 length equals 14 residues. DNA of the CDR3: TGTGCCAGCAGTTTTAGGCACCTAAATCAGCCCCAGCATTTT. Protein: CASSFRHLNQPQHF. The whole variable domain, filled in from reference TRBV28 and TRBJ1-5, reads DVKVTQSSRYLVKRTGEKVFLECVQDMDHENMFWYRQDPGLGLRLIYFSYDVKMKEKGDIPEGYSVSREKKERFSLILESASTNQTSMYLCASSFRHLNQPQHFGDGTRLSIL.

This clone was recorded once. This chain links TRBV6-6 with TRBJ2-5, with 9 bases lining up with TRBD2. Germline values: CDR1 MNHNY, CDR2 SVGAGI (reference sequence). The trim removed 6 bases at V and 3 bases at J, leaving 8 bases unmatched. This CDR3 contains 15 residues. The CDR3 loop reads CASRPGLAPEETQYF. In DNA form, the CDR3 reads TGTGCCAGCAGACCGGGACTAGCCCCTGAAGAGACCCAGTACTTC.

V is TRBV7-8 and J is TRBJ2-3, with 10 bases identical to TRBD2. The trim removed 2 bases at V and 5 bases at J, leaving 13 bases unmatched. Germline assignment: CDR1 SGHVS and CDR2 FQNEAQ. The CDR3 covers 18 residues. CDR3 sequence: CASSLPPRAGGVRDTQYF. CDR3 bases: TGTGCCAGCAGCTTACCTCCCCGAGCGGGAGGGGTACGAGATACGCAGTATTTT.

The chain has TRBV5-8 and TRBJ1-2; 7 bases are a match to TRBD1. This CDR3 spans 15 amino acids. Germline CDR1 SGHTS, CDR2 YDEGEE. Trimming removed 3 bases from V and 3 bases from J; junction bases left unmatched: 8. CDR3 bases: TGTGCCAGCAGCTCACGTCGACAGGGACACTATGGCTACACCTTC. Its translation is CASSSRRQGHYGYTF.

The rearrangement links TRBV6-6 to TRBJ2-1; 11 bases match TRBD2. The CDR3 spans 15 residues. Germline loops: CDR1 MNHNY, CDR2 SVGAGI (reference sequence). J gave up 3 bases and V 5 bases, and 3 bases lay outside the gene matches. This CDR3 reads CASSPTSGGYNEQFF. CDR3 bases: TGTGCCAGCAGTCCAACTAGCGGGGGCTACAATGAGCAGTTCTTC.

J is TRBJ2-5 and V is TRBV28, with TRBD1 identical over 7 bases. The J call may be wrong; the DNA end is better matched by TRBJ2-7. The CDR3 has 15 amino acids. Germline V gene sequence: CDR1 MDHEN, CDR2 SYDVKM. This chain's CDR3 is CASSRGQALLYEQYF. CDR3 DNA sequence: TGTGCCAGCAGCCGAGGACAGGCCCTTCTCTACGAGCAGTACTTC.

This chain joins TRBV28 and TRBJ2-7; 11 bases are a match to TRBD2. Germline loops: CDR1 MDHEN, CDR2 SYDVKM. After removal of 5 bases from V and 1 base from J, the junction contained 4 bases not matched to a gene. This CDR3 is built from 15 residues. The CDR3 reads CASSQGTSGSYEQYF. CDR3 nucleotides: TGTGCCAGCAGTCAGGGGACTAGCGGATCCTACGAGCAGTACTTC.

This chain uses TRBV15 with TRBJ2-7; the D is unclear. The CDR3 is made up of 19 amino acids. Germline CDR1 and CDR2: LNHNV and YYDKDF (reference sequence). The V end was cut by 3 bases, the J end by 3 bases, with 27 bases between. CDR3 amino acids: CATSRVGNPDRFYYYEQYF. CDR3 in DNA: TGTGCCACCAGCAGGGTTGGGAACCCCGACCGCTTCTACTACTACGAGCAGTACTTC.

With regard to this clone: The sample contains more than one DNA sequence encoding this CDR3. The chain employs TRBV6-5 and TRBJ1-5, with unresolved D. Trimming left V 0 bases short and J 2 bases short, with 5 bases between. Per the germline V gene, CDR1 is MNHEY and CDR2 is SVGAGI. This CDR3 contains 14 residues. The CDR3 region is CASSYSGGNQPQHF. In DNA, the CDR3 is TGTGCCAGCAGTTACTCGGGAGGCAATCAGCCCCAGCATTTT.

The chain has TRBV4-1 and TRBJ1-2, with D uncertain. Trimming left V 0 bases short and J 3 bases short, with 17 bases between. Germline V gives CDR1 MGHRA, CDR2 YSYEKL. The CDR3 runs to 17 residues. This chain's CDR3 is CASSQDGGVRSDYGYTF. In DNA form, the CDR3 reads TGCGCCAGCAGCCAAGATGGCGGGGTTAGAAGCGACTATGGCTACACCTTC.

The chain employs TRBV4-3 and TRBJ2-7; 12 nucleotides agree with TRBD2. The germline V gene has CDR1 LGHNA and CDR2 YSLEER. V lost 4 bases and J lost 3; bases outside the gene matches: 7. This CDR3 spans 16 amino acids. The CDR3 reads CASSRVSSGRVYEQYF. DNA for the CDR3: TGCGCCAGCAGCCGAGTCTCTAGCGGGAGGGTCTACGAGCAGTACTTC.

This rearrangement joins TRBV4-3 to TRBJ2-7; perhaps TRBD2 as D (6 bases). The germline V gene has CDR1 LGHNA and CDR2 YSLEER. V was pared by 0 bases and J by 5 bases, with 14 bases between. The CDR3 runs 15 residues. The CDR3 DNA reads TGCGCCAGCAGCCAAGATCTGGGCACGGGGGACGAGCAGTACTTC. Protein: CASSQDLGTGDEQYF.

This rearrangement joins TRBV4-1 to TRBJ2-1; the D is unclear. The CDR3 sequence is 11 residues long. Germline CDR1 MGHRA, CDR2 YSYEKL. V was shortened by 4 bases and J by 8 bases, with 6 bases between the two germline ends. CDR3 DNA sequence: TGCGCCAGCAGCCTCAAGGATGAGCAGTTCTTC. The encoded protein is CASSLKDEQFF.

The rearrangement uses TRBV5-1 and TRBJ2-7; 12 nucleotides match TRBD2. The CDR3 length is 16 residues. Germline V gene data show CDR1 as SGHRS and CDR2 as YFSETQ. V gave up 3 bases and J gave up 6 bases; unmatched junction bases: 10. This chain's CDR3 is CASSSMTSGGSSEQYF. Here the CDR3 DNA reads TGCGCCAGCAGCTCAATGACTAGCGGGGGATCTTCCGAGCAGTACTTC.

The CDR3 DNA is TGCAGCGTTGAAGTACCAGCAGGAGGGACAGGTGGCCACGAGCAGTACTTC. Translated, it gives CSVEVPAGGTGGHEQYF. V and J are TRBV29-1 and TRBJ2-7; 8 bases agree with TRBD1. The CDR3 consists of 17 residues. Losses at the gene ends were 1 base for V and 5 bases for J; bases not matched to a gene: 16. Germline CDR1 and CDR2: SQVTM and ANQGSEA.

This chain connects TRBV4-3 to TRBJ2-7; D may be TRBD1 or TRBD2 (5 bases each). The CDR3 extends over 14 amino acids. Germline V gene lookup returns CDR1 LGHNA and CDR2 YSLEER. V lost 1 base and J 3 bases, leaving 10 bases between the germline ends. CDR3 residues: CASSQAGTLYEQYF. The CDR3 region has the DNA TGCGCCAGCAGCCAAGCTGGGACGCTCTACGAGCAGTACTTC.

In its sample, this clone was seen once. V is TRBV7-6 and J is TRBJ1-3; D call uncertain. The CDR3 runs to 14 residues. The V end was cut by 5 bases, the J end by 6 bases, with 14 bases between. CDR1 is SGHVS, CDR2 FNYEAQ, per germline. The CDR3 is CASSLTTELNTIYF. The DNA of the CDR3 is TGTGCCAGCAGCCTCACTACAGAGCTAAACACCATATATTTT.

This clone has just a few counts. The sample carries other DNA sequences with the same CDR3. The chain combines TRBV7-2 with TRBJ2-7; TRBD1 might be the D (6 bases). CDR3 size: 14 residues. CDR1 is SGHTA, CDR2 FQGNSA, per germline. V lost 2 bases, J lost 0 bases, and 8 bases lay in between. CDR3: CASSLQGSSYEQYF. The CDR3 DNA is TGTGCCAGCAGCTTACAGGGGAGCTCCTACGAGCAGTACTTC.

This clone was seen just once. The CDR3 loop is CASSSNSKQGQPQHF. CDR3 DNA: TGTGCCAGCAGCTCGAACTCGAAACAGGGACAGCCCCAGCATTTT. The chain employs TRBV7-2 and TRBJ1-5; maybe TRBD1 (6 bases). Germline loops: CDR1 SGHTA, CDR2 FQGNSA. The CDR3 covers 15 residues. V lost 4 bases, J lost 7 bases, and 17 bases lay in between.

The rearrangement joins TRBV19 to TRBJ1-4, with 7 positions matching TRBD1. Germline CDR1 and CDR2: LNHDA and SQIVND (reference sequence). The length of the CDR3 is 16 residues. V shed 8 bases and J 0 bases; nucleotides not matched to a gene: 9. Written as DNA, the CDR3 is TGTGCCAGTCAGGGGGTAGGGTATGCAACTAATGAAAAACTGTTTTTT. This gives the protein CASQGVGYATNEKLFF.